These 5 T cell receptor beta chains came from one sample sequenced in a study of beta chain features in type 1 diabetes. The investigators reverse transcribed all of the isolated RNA, so they sequenced expressed TCRB transcripts. Produced via immunoSEQ multiplex PCR; TCRdb's table is partial and in-frame only. The data contain about 260,000 clones, roughly 70% of them seen just once; the ten biggest clones take up around 0.05%. Material: naive CD4+ T cells from blood. These receptors originate from a young man in good health.

The chain combines TRBV2 with TRBJ1-1; D uncertain. The CDR3 spans 12 residues. V shed 3 bases and J shed 3 bases, with 5 bases lying between them. Germline CDR1 SNHLY, CDR2 FYNNEI. CDR3 sequence (DNA): TGTGCCAGCAGTGATAGGGACACTGAAGCTTTCTTT. As protein: CASSDRDTEAFF.

The genes are TRBV30 and TRBJ1-1; no clear D gene. The CDR3 sequence is 13 residues long. CDR1 is GTSNPN, CDR2 SVGIG, per germline (reference sequence). V shed 3 bases and J shed 1 base, with 9 bases lying between them. In DNA, the CDR3 is TGTGCCTGGAGCTATCAGAGGAACACTGAAGCTTTCTTT. Its protein product is CAWSYQRNTEAFF.

CDR3 protein: CASSPMQAGGIQNIQYF. Written as DNA, the CDR3 is TGTGCCAGCTCACCAATGCAGGCAGGGGGCATCCAAAACATTCAGTACTTC. This chain connects TRBV18 to TRBJ2-4; 8 nucleotides match TRBD1. With V trimmed by 2 bases and J by 5 bases, 11 bases remained unmatched. The CDR3 covers 17 residues. Germline-derived CDR1 and CDR2 are KGHSH and LQKENI.

The chain uses TRBV25-1 and TRBJ2-1; 7 nucleotides match TRBD1. The CDR3 extends over 13 amino acids. Germline assignment: CDR1 MGHDK and CDR2 SYGVNS. CDR3 protein: CATGELSYNEQFF. The CDR3 nucleotides read TGTGCAACAGGGGAGTTGTCCTACAATGAGCAGTTCTTC.

The chain links TRBV14 to TRBJ2-5, with D possibly being TRBD2 (5 bases). Trimming took 2 bases from V and 0 from J, leaving 13 bases between them. The CDR3 is 16 amino acids. Germline-derived CDR1 and CDR2 are SGHDN and FVKESK. Here the CDR3 reads CASSQLITGNQETQYF. CDR3 sequence (DNA): TGTGCCAGCAGCCAATTAATAACCGGGAACCAAGAGACCCAGTACTTC.